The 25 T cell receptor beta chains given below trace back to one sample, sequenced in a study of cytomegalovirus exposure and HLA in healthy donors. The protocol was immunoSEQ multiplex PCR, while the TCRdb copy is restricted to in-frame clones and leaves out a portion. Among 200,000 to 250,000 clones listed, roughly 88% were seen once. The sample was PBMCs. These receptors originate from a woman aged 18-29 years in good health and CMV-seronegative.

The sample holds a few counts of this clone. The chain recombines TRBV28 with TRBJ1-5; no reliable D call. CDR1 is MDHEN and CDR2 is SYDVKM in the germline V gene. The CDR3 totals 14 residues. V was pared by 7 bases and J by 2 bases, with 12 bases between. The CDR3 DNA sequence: TGTGCCAGCAAAGAGGGATCGGGCAATCAGCCCCAGCATTTT. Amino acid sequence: CASKEGSGNQPQHF. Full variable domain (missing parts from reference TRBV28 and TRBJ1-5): DVKVTQSSRYLVKRTGEKVFLECVQDMDHENMFWYRQDPGLGLRLIYFSYDVKMKEKGDIPEGYSVSREKKERFSLILESASTNQTSMYLCASKEGSGNQPQHFGDGTRLSIL.

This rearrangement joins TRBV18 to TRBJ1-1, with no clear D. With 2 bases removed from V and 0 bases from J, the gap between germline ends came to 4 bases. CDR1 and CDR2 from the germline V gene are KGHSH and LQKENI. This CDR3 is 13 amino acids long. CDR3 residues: CASSPNMNTEAFF. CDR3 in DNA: TGTGCCAGCTCACCAAATATGAACACTGAAGCTTTCTTT.

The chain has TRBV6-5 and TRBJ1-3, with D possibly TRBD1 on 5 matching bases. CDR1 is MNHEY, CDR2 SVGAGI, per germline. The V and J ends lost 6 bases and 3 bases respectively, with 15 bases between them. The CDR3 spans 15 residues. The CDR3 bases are TGTGCCAGCAGGCCCCGGATAAGGGGTGGAAACACCATATATTTT. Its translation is CASRPRIRGGNTIYF.

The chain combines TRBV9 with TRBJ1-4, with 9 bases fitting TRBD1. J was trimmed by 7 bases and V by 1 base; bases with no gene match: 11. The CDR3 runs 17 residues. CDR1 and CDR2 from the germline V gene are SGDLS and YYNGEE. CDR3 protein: CASSVMGQGLRSEKLFF. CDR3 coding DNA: TGTGCCAGCAGCGTAATGGGACAGGGACTGCGAAGTGAAAAACTGTTTTTT.

The CDR3 region is CASSQEALTEGSYEQYF. The CDR3 DNA is TGCGCCAGCAGCCAAGAGGCCTTAACGGAGGGGAGCTACGAGCAGTACTTC. The chain joins TRBV4-1 to TRBJ2-7, with D maybe TRBD2 (6 bases). This CDR3 is 17 amino acids long. Trimming stripped 0 bases from V and 3 bases from J, with 18 bases between. Germline V gives CDR1 MGHRA, CDR2 YSYEKL.

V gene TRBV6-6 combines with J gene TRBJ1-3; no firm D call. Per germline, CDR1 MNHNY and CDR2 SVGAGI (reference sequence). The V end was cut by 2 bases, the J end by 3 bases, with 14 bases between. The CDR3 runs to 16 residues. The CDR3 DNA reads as TGTGCCAGCAGTTACGGGTCTCAGGTTGGTGGAAACACCATATATTTT. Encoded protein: CASSYGSQVGGNTIYF.

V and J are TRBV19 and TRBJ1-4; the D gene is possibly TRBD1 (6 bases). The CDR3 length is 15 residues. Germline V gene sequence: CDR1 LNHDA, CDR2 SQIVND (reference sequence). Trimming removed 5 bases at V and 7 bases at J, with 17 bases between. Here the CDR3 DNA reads TGTGCCAGTAGTGCCAGGGGAAGGGGAGCTGAAAAACTGTTTTTT. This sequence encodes CASSARGRGAEKLFF.

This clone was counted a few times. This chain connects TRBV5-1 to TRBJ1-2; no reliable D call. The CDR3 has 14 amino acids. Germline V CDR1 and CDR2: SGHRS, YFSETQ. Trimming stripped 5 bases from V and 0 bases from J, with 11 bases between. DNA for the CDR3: TGCGCCAGCAGAGCGCCGGAGGCTAACTATGGCTACACCTTC. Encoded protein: CASRAPEANYGYTF.

The CDR3 region has the DNA TGTGCCAGCAGCCAAGATCCATCCCGCACAGATACGCAGTATTTT. Translation: CASSQDPSRTDTQYF. V and J are TRBV4-2 and TRBJ2-3; D is uncertain. This CDR3 region has 15 residues. V gave up 0 bases and J gave up 1 base, with 8 bases separating them. CDR1 is LGHNA, CDR2 YNFKEQ, per germline.

CDR3 nucleotides: TGTGCCAGCAGCTTAGTATTACGGACAGGCGATGGCTACACCTTC. This sequence encodes CASSLVLRTGDGYTF. The chain carries TRBV7-2 and TRBJ1-2; 7 positions agree with TRBD1. CDR3 length: 15 residues. The germline V gene encodes CDR1 SGHTA and CDR2 FQGNSA. Trimming at V came to 1 base and at J to 6 bases, leaving 8 bases not matched to a gene.

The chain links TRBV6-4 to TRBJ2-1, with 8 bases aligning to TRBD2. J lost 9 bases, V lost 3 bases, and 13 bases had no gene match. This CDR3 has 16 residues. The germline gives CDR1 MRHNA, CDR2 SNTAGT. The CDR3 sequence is CASSEGLGLIPREQFF. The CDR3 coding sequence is TGTGCCAGCAGTGAGGGACTAGGATTGATCCCTCGTGAGCAGTTCTTC.

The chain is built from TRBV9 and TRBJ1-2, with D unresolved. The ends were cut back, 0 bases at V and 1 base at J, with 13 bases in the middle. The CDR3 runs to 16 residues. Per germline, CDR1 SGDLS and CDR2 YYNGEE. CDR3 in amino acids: CASSVGGGPGNYGYTF. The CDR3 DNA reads TGTGCCAGCAGCGTAGGAGGAGGGCCGGGTAACTATGGCTACACCTTC.

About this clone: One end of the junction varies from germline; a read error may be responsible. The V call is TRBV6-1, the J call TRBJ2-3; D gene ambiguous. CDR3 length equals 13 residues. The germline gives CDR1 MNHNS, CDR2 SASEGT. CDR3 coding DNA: TGTGCCAGCAGTGAATATGCCCCAATTGGTGGTAGCTTT. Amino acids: CASSEYAPIGGSF.

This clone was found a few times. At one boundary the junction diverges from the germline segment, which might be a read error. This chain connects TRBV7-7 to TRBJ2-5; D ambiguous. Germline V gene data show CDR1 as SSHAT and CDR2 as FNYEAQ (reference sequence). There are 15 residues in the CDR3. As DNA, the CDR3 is TGTGCTAGCAGCTTATCGAACGGGTTCGGAGAGACCCAGTACTTC. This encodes CASSLSNGFGETQYF. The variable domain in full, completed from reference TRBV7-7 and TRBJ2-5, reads GAGVSQSPRYKVTKRGQDVTLRCDPISSHATLYWYQQALGQGPEFLTYFNYEAQPDKSGLPSDRFSAERPEGSISTLTIQRTEQRDSAMYRCASSLSNGFGETQYFGPGTRLLVL.

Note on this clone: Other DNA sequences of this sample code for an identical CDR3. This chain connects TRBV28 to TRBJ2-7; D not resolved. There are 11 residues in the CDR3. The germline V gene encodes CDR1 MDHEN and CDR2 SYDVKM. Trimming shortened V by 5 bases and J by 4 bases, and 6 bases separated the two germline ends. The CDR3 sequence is CASSDTYEQYF. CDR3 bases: TGTGCCAGCAGTGACACATACGAGCAGTACTTC.

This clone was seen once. CDR3 loop: CASSSLARTGEQYF. CDR3 in DNA: TGTGCCAGCAGCTCTCTAGCGCGCACTGGCGAGCAGTACTTC. The chain recombines TRBV7-6 with TRBJ2-7, with a tentative D call TRBD2 (6 bases). The germline V gene encodes CDR1 SGHVS and CDR2 FNYEAQ. Trimming stripped 4 bases from V and 6 bases from J, with 16 bases between. The CDR3 runs to 14 residues. Based on the CDR3 plus reference TRBV7-6 and TRBJ2-7, the full variable domain is GAGVSQSPRYKVTKRGQDVALRCDPISGHVSLYWYRQALGQGPEFLTYFNYEAQQDKSGLPNDRFSAERPEGSISTLTIQRTEQRDSAMYRCASSSLARTGEQYFGPGTRLTVT.

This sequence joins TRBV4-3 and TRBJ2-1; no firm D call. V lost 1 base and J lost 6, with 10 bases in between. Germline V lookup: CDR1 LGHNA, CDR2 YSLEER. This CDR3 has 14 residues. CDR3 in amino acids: CASSQVVDFNEQFF. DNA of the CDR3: TGCGCCAGCAGCCAAGTGGTAGATTTCAATGAGCAGTTCTTC.

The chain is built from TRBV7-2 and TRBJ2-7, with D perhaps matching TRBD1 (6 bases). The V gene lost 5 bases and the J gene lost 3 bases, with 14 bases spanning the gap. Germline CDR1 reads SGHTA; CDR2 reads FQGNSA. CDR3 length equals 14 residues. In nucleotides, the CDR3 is TGTGCCAGCAGCCCCCTAGGACAGAGCTACGAGCAGTACTTC. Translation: CASSPLGQSYEQYF.

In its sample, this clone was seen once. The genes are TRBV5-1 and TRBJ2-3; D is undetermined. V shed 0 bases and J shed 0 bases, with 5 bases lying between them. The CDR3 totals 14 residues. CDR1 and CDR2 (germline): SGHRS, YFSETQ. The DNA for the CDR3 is TGCGCCAGCAGCTTGGATACTAGCACAGATACGCAGTATTTT. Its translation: CASSLDTSTDTQYF.

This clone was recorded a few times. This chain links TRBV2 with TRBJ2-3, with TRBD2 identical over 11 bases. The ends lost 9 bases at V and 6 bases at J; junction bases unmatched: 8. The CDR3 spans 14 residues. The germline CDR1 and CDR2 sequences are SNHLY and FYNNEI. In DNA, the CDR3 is TGTGCCAGTTTACTAGCGGGAGTAGGTGATACGCAGTATTTT. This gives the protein CASLLAGVGDTQYF.

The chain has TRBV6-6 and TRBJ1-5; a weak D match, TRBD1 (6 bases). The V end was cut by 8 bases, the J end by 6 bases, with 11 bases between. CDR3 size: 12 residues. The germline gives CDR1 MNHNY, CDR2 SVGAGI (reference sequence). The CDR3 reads CASGQRGQPQHF. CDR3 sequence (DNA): TGTGCCAGCGGACAGCGCGGTCAGCCCCAGCATTTT.

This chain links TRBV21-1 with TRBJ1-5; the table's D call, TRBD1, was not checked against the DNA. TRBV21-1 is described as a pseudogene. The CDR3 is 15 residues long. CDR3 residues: CASSGRGRGRQPQHF. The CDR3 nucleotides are TGTGCCAGCAGCGGCCGAGGAAGGGGAAGGCAGCCCCAGCATTTT.

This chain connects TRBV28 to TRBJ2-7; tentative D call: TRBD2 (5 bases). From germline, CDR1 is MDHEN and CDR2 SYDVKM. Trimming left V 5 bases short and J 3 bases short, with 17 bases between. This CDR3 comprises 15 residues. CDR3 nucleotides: TGTGCCAGCAGTCCTGCTCTCGGGGTAGGCTACGAGCAGTACTTC. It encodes CASSPALGVGYEQYF.

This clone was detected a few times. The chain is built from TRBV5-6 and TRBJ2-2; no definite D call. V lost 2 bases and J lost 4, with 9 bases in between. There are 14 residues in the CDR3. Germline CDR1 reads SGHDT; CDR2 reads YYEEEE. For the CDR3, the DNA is TGTGCCAGCAGCTTTAGTTCGGGCACCGGGGAGCTGTTTTTT. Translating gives CASSFSSGTGELFF.

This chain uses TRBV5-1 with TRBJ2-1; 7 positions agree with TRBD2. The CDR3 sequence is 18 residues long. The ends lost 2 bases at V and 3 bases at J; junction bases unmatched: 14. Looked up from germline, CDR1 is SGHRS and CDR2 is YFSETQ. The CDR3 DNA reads TGCGCCAGCAGCTTATTGGCGGGAGAAATCGGAAGCTACAATGAGCAGTTCTTC. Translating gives CASSLLAGEIGSYNEQFF.